This entry concerns a single TCR beta chain. The CDR3 spans 16 residues. The V gene end was trimmed by 0 bases and the J gene end by 4 bases; junction bases not matched to a gene: 6. In germline, CDR1 is SGHRS, CDR2 YFSETQ. This specimen comes from a study of shared clonotypes between healthy human individuals. The table came from immunoSEQ multiplex PCR; TCRdb's copy has only in-frame clones and leaves some out. The repertoire holds 950,000 to 1,300,000 clones, with 75% as singletons. The rearrangement joins TRBV5-1 to TRBJ1-2; 10 bases match TRBD1. This clonotype was sampled from a man aged 18 to 30 in good health. The source material was memory CD4+ T cells sorted from blood. Noted subset: CD45RA-negative fraction. This CDR3 reads CASSLEGQGSIYGYTF. In DNA form, the CDR3 reads TGCGCCAGCAGCTTGGAGGGACAGGGGTCGATCTATGGCTACACCTTC. The whole variable domain, filled in from reference TRBV5-1 and TRBJ1-2, reads KAGVTQTPRYLIKTRGQQVTLSCSPISGHRSVSWYQQTPGQGLQFLFEYFSETQRNKGNFPGRFSGRQFSNSRSEMNVSTLELGDSALYLCASSLEGQGSIYGYTFGSGTRLTVV.